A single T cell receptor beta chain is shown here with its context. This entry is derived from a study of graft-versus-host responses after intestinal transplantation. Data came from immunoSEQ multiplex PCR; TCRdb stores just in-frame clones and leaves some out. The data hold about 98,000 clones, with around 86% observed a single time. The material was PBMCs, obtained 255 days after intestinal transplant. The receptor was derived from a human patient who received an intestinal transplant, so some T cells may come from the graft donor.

For the CDR3, the DNA is TGCGCCAGCAGCCTCGCCGGGACAGGGGCAAATGAGCAGTTCTTC. The encoded protein is CASSLAGTGANEQFF. V is TRBV4-1 and J is TRBJ2-1; TRBD1 matches at 10 bases. The CDR3 length is 15 residues. Losses at the gene ends were 4 bases for V and 7 bases for J; bases not matched to a gene: 7. CDR1 is MGHRA, CDR2 YSYEKL, per germline.